The 20 T cell receptor beta chains below come from one sample, sequenced in a study of CXCR3-negative and CXCR3-positive naive CD8 T cells. General study results and limits: TRB CDR3s were more hydrophobic in CXCR3-positive than in CXCR3-negative naive cells.

Libraries of TRB cDNA were made by 5' RACE and carried UMIs. One entry per CDR3 protein, without DNA, is what TCRdb gives after re-calling the 5' RACE reads. This sample lists about 63,000 distinct CDR3 sequences; its ten largest clones have around 5%. Their target antigens are unknown. What was sequenced was naive CXCR3+ CD8+ T cells from blood. Subset noted: CD45RO-CCR7+CD27+CD95- naive CD8+ T cells expressing CXCR3 (TNR3+). The receptors originated from a human donor in good health. Some clones in this sample may be carry-over from other donors' samples.

The chain employs TRBV6-5 and TRBJ1-1; the TCRdb D gene call, TRBD1, has no DNA to confirm it. This CDR3 has 18 amino acids. In germline, CDR1 is MNHEY, CDR2 SVGAGI. The CDR3 region is CASSYSTGTGEMGTEAFF.

V is TRBV11-2 and J is TRBJ2-1; the TCRdb D gene call, TRBD1, has no DNA to confirm it. The CDR3 sequence is 17 residues long. CDR1 is SGHAT, CDR2 FQNNGV, per germline. The CDR3 reads CASSLATQGPTYNEQFF.

The chain employs TRBV5-5 and TRBJ2-3; TCRdb proposes TRBD1, but this gene call is untestable without DNA. The CDR3 has 15 residues. The germline CDR1 and CDR2 sequences are SGHKS and YYEKEE (reference sequence). The CDR3 sequence is CASGHTGDSTDTQYF.

The chain uses TRBV11-2 and TRBJ1-3. This CDR3 contains 12 residues. Germline V gene sequence: CDR1 SGHAT, CDR2 FQNNGV. The CDR3 loop reads CASSSAGNTIYF.

The chain carries TRBV12-3 or TRBV12-4 and TRBJ1-2; TCRdb picks TRBD1, but there is no DNA to check that call. CDR3 size: 14 residues. CDR3 residues: CASSPTGPAGGYTF.

The rearrangement joins TRBV29-1 to TRBJ2-7; the D gene TCRdb calls, TRBD1, cannot be checked with no DNA. CDR3 length: 14 residues. Germline V gene data show CDR1 as SQVTM and CDR2 as ANQGSEA. CDR3 amino acids: CSVESTGTNYEQYF.

The CDR3 here is CASSFQGLNEQFF. V gene TRBV7-6 combines with J gene TRBJ2-1; TCRdb's D call, TRBD1, is unchecked because there is no DNA. Germline-derived CDR1 and CDR2 are SGHVS and FNYEAQ. The CDR3 runs 13 residues.

This chain joins TRBV3-1 and TRBJ2-5. The CDR3 sequence is 14 residues long. Germline CDR1 LGHDT, CDR2 YNNKEL (reference sequence). The CDR3 reads CASSQVDLAETQYF.

The chain uses TRBV7-3 and TRBJ2-4; TCRdb's assignment of TRBD1 cannot be checked, as there is no DNA. Germline lookup yields CDR1 SGHTA and CDR2 FQGTGA. The CDR3 has 16 amino acids. CDR3 loop: CASSLGEGTGNWIQYF.

V gene TRBV2 combines with J gene TRBJ2-2. The CDR3 extends over 14 amino acids. The germline V gene encodes CDR1 SNHLY and CDR2 FYNNEI. Here the CDR3 reads CASMYSSNTGELFF.

The chain carries TRBV3-1 and TRBJ2-1; the TRBD2 assignment by TCRdb is unverifiable without DNA. Per the germline V gene, CDR1 is LGHDT and CDR2 is YNNKEL (reference sequence). This CDR3 region has 16 residues. This CDR3 is CASSPYDSGGYNEQFF.

This rearrangement joins TRBV20-1 to TRBJ1-5; without DNA, the TCRdb call of TRBD1 cannot be checked. The CDR3 totals 17 residues. Per germline, CDR1 DFQATT and CDR2 SNEGSKA (reference sequence). The CDR3 loop is CSARVKVPGQINQPQHF.

The rearrangement uses TRBV5-1 and TRBJ1-2; the D call of TRBD1 rests on TCRdb alone, since no DNA is present to check it. This CDR3 is 14 amino acids long. The germline V gene encodes CDR1 SGHRS and CDR2 YFSETQ. The CDR3: CASSGTGSSYGYTF.

The chain combines TRBV4-1 with TRBJ1-2; TCRdb reports TRBD1, a call that lacks DNA to check it against. CDR3 length equals 14 residues. CDR1 is MGHRA and CDR2 is YSYEKL in the germline V gene. CDR3 loop: CASSHTGSALGYTF.

This chain joins TRBV29-1 and TRBJ2-1. From germline, CDR1 is SQVTM and CDR2 ANQGSEA. The CDR3 length is 14 residues. The CDR3 is CSAVSNGAYNEQFF.

The V call is TRBV20-1, the J call TRBJ2-7; checking the TCRdb D call of TRBD2 is not possible without DNA. The CDR3 has 14 residues. CDR1 is DFQATT and CDR2 is SNEGSKA in the germline V gene (reference sequence). CDR3 loop: CSAGTSGGHYEQYF.

The V and J genes are TRBV7-9 and TRBJ2-4; TCRdb's D call, TRBD1, is unchecked because there is no DNA. From germline, CDR1 is SEHNR and CDR2 FQNEAQ (reference sequence). CDR3 length: 14 residues. CDR3 sequence reads: CASSLDTRTAIQYF.

CDR3 residues: CSARELSGSQYEQYF. The gene calls are TRBV20-1 and TRBJ2-7; as DNA is missing, the TRBD2 call by TCRdb cannot be tested. The germline CDR1 and CDR2 sequences are DFQATT and SNEGSKA (reference sequence). The length of the CDR3 is 15 residues.

This chain joins TRBV29-1 and TRBJ1-4; absent DNA, TCRdb's TRBD1 call cannot be checked. There are 16 residues in the CDR3. Germline V gives CDR1 SQVTM, CDR2 ANQGSEA. CDR3 residues: CSVEGQGPTTNEKLFF. Full variable domain (outside the CDR3, taken from reference TRBV29-1 and TRBJ1-4): SAVISQKPSRDICQRGTSLTIQCQVDSQVTMMFWYRQQPGQSLTLIATANQGSEATYESGFVIDKFPISRPNLTFSTLTVSNMSPEDSSIYLCSVEGQGPTTNEKLFFGSGTQLSVL.

V is TRBV6-1 and J is TRBJ2-6; the D gene TCRdb calls, TRBD1, cannot be checked with no DNA. CDR1 is MNHNS, CDR2 SASEGT, per germline. The CDR3 totals 16 residues. CDR3 region: CAATRQGSSGANVLTF.